A single sample gave rise to the 3 T cell receptor beta chains below, sequenced in a study of T-cell reconstitution after alpha-beta-depleted transplantation in children. Unique molecular identifiers were incorporated when the TCRbeta library was constructed. TCRdb re-called the PCR reads with MiXCR, one entry per CDR3 protein. The sample yields around 440,000 distinct CDR3 sequences, roughly a tenth seen once. This specimen consisted of PBMCs, obtained before TCRalphabeta/CD19-depleted stem cell transplant. The receptor source for this set is a child aged 2 to 10 with inherited bone marrow failure, due to receive a stem cell transplant.

This clonotype was counted a few times. The chain couples TRBV6-1 to TRBJ1-2; possibly TRBD1 for D (5 bases). CDR3 length: 13 amino acids. V shed 6 bases and J shed 8 bases, with 16 bases lying between them. The V gene's germline CDR1 is MNHNS and CDR2 SASEGT. CDR3 region: CASSTKGAGGYTF. Written as DNA, the CDR3 is TGTGCCAGCAGCACCAAAGGGGCGGGGGGCTACACCTTC.

This clonotype was picked up many times. This chain connects TRBV10-3 to TRBJ1-6; D possibly corresponds to TRBD1 (5 bases). CDR1 is ENHRY and CDR2 is SYGVKD in the germline V gene. This CDR3 contains 15 residues. V gave up 2 bases and J gave up 5 bases, with 10 bases separating them. The CDR3 DNA reads TGTGCCATCAGTGAGCCAGGGAGCAATAATTCACCCCTCCACTTT. Amino acids: CAISEPGSNNSPLHF.

This clonotype was counted a few times. This chain joins TRBV29-1 and TRBJ2-3; D ambiguous. Trimming took off 4 bases at V and 6 bases at J, with 14 bases between the two ends. The CDR3 has 13 residues. Germline assignment: CDR1 SQVTM and CDR2 ANQGSEA. As DNA, the CDR3 is TGCAGCGTTGTTACCCCTCGTGCGGATACGCAGTATTTT. Encoded protein: CSVVTPRADTQYF.